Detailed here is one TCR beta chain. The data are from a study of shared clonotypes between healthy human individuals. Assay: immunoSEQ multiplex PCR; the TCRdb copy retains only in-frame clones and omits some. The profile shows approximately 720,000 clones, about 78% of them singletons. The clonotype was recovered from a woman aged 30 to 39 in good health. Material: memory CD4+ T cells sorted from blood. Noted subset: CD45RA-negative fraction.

The CDR3 coding sequence is TGTGCCACAGGGGGCTGGGGGACCTTGAACACTGAAGCTTTCTTT. It translates to CATGGWGTLNTEAFF. The genes are TRBV28 and TRBJ1-1; TRBD1 agrees at 8 bases. The CDR3 sequence is 15 residues long. The germline CDR1 and CDR2 sequences are MDHEN and SYDVKM. Trimming cost V 10 bases and J 0 bases; bases outside gene matches: 10.